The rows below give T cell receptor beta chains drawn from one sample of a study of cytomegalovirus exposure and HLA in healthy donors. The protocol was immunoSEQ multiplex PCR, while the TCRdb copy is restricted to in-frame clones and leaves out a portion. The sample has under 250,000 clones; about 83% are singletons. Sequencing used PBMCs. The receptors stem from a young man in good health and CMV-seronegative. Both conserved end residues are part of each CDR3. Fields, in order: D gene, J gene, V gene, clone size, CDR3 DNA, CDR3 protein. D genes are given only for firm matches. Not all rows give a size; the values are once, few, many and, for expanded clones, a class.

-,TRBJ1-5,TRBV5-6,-,TGTGCCAGCAGCTCCCGGGGACTGCACAATCAGCCCCAGCATTTT,CASSSRGLHNQPQHF
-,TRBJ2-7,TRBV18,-,TGTGCCAGCTCACGCCCAACTGACACCTACGAGCAGTACTTC,CASSRPTDTYEQYF
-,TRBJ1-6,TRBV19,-,TGTGCCAGTACTACAGGGAAGCGTTCACCCCTCCACTTT,CASTTGKRSPLHF
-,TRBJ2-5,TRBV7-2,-,TGTGCCAAATGGGGCCGAGAGACCCAGTACTTC,CAKWGRETQYF
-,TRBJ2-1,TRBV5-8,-,TGTGCCAGCAGCTCCCAGGGTGAGCAGTTCTTC,CASSSQGEQFF
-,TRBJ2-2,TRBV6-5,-,TGTGCCGCTACAGGGAGCGAGAACACCGGGGAGCTGTTTTTT,CAATGSENTGELFF
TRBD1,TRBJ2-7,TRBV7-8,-,TGTGCCAGCAGCAAGGGACAGGGGGGTTGGGAGCAGTACTTC,CASSKGQGGWEQYF
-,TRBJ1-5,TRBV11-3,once,TGTGCCAGCAGCTTTATGGAGGTCCCAGGGCCCCAGCATTTT,CASSFMEVPGPQHF
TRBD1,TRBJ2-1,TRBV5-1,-,TGCGCCAGCAGCCCCGGACAGGGAGGTCAAACCGAGTACAATGAGCAGTTCTTC,CASSPGQGGQTEYNEQFF
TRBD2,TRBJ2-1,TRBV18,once,TGTGCCAGCTCACCGGGACTAGCGGGCTTCAATGAGCAGTTCTTC,CASSPGLAGFNEQFF
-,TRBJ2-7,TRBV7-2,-,TGTGCCAGCAGCTTCTGGAGCTACGAGCAGTACTTC,CASSFWSYEQYF
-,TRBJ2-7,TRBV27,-,TGTGCCACAGCATCGTTATCCAGGGGAGCGGACGAGCAGTACTTC,CATASLSRGADEQYF
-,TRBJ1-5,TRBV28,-,TGTGCCAGCGGATGGAGGGGATTGAATCAGCCCCAGCATTTT,CASGWRGLNQPQHF
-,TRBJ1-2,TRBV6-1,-,TGTGCCAGCAGCGGTTACTATGGCTACACCTTC,CASSGYYGYTF
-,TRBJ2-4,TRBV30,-,TGTGCCTGGAGTATGATAAGGGGCGGCCATGACATTCAGTACTTC,CAWSMIRGGHDIQYF
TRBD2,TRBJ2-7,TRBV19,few,TGTGCCAGTAGTATACGTAGCGGGGGATACGAGCAGTACTTC,CASSIRSGGYEQYF
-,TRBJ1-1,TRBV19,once,TGTGCCAGTAGTATATGGGCAGGGGATCGTACTGAAGCTTTCTTT,CASSIWAGDRTEAFF
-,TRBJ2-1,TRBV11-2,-,TGTGCCAGCAGCACAGCCCCCGACAGGCCCAATGAGCAGTTCTTC,CASSTAPDRPNEQFF
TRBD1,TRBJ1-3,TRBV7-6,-,TGTGCCAGCCGGGGACAGACCTTTGCTGGAAACACCATATATTTT,CASRGQTFAGNTIYF
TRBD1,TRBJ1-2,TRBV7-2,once,TGTGCCAGCAACCTCAGGGGGGCGATCACCTTC,CASNLRGAITF